There are a few counts of the clone carrying this TCR beta chain. Its target is not known. The data derive from a study of siplizumab effects on memory and regulatory T cells. Each sample yielded roughly 100,000 assayed TCR templates. The table came from immunoSEQ multiplex PCR; TCRdb's copy has only in-frame clones and leaves some out. The sample shows approximately 65,000 clones, roughly 78% of them seen only once. This CDR3 spans 15 amino acids. Germline lookup yields CDR1 MDHEN and CDR2 SYDVKM. V was pared by 5 bases and J by 5 bases, with 8 bases of the junction left unmatched. Study-wide results and caveats: Mappable CD4+ clones that were alloreactive averaged around 70% Treg-derived with siplizumab versus approximately 29% in controls. The authors could not assign a naive or memory phenotype to roughly 80-97% of proliferating CD4+ or CD8+ clones.

This receptor was taken from a human donor in good health. Sample: memory CD4+ T cells sorted from blood. V is TRBV28 and J is TRBJ1-5; TRBD1 agrees at 8 bases. The CDR3 sequence is CASSTGQGFYQPQHF. CDR3 sequence (DNA): TGTGCCAGCAGTACAGGACAGGGCTTCTATCAGCCCCAGCATTTT.